This TCR beta chain came from a study of early T cells in non-severe SARS-CoV-2 infection. This clonotype has a handful of counts. TCRdb reanalysed the 5' RACE reads using MiXCR and keeps one entry per CDR3 protein. The sample has some 36,000 distinct CDR3 sequences; under 8% are singletons. The sequence was collected from an adult who was a healthcare worker with PCR-confirmed SARS-CoV-2 infection or an uninfected control (not recorded which). Specimen: whole blood, collected at baseline.

In nucleotides, the CDR3 is TGTGCCACCAGTGACCCACGACCTGGTGAGCAGTTCTTC. Its protein product is CATSDPRPGEQFF. The chain employs TRBV24-1 and TRBJ2-1, with D unresolved. There are 13 residues in the CDR3. Trimming stripped 4 bases from V and 9 bases from J, with 12 bases between. Germline V gene data show CDR1 as KGHDR and CDR2 as SFDVKD.